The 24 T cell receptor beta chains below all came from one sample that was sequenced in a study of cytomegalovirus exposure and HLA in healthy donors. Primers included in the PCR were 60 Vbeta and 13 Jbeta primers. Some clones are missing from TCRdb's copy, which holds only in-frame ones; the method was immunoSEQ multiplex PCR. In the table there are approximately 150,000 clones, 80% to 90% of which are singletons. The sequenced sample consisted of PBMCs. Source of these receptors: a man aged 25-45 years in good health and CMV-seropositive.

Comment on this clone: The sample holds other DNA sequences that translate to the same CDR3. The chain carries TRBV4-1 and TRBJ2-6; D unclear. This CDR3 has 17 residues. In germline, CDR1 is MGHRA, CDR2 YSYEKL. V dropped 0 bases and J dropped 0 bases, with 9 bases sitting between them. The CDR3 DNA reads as TGCGCCAGCAGCCAAGAGCCGGTGCTCTCTGGGGCCAACGTCCTGACTTTC. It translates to CASSQEPVLSGANVLTF.

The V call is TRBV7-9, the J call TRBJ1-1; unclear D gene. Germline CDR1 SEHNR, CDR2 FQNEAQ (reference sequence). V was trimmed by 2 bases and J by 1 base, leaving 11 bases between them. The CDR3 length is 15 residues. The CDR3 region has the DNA TGTGCCAGCAGCTTATTCGTGGGCAAGAACACTGAAGCTTTCTTT. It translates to CASSLFVGKNTEAFF.

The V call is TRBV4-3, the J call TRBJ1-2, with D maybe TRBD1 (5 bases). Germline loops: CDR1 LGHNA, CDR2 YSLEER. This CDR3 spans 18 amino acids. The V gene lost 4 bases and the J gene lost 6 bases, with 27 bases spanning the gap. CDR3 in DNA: TGCGCCAGCAGCCCCTCCTACGGGGGTTGGGGCCTAAGGGATGGCTACACCTTC. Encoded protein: CASSPSYGGWGLRDGYTF.

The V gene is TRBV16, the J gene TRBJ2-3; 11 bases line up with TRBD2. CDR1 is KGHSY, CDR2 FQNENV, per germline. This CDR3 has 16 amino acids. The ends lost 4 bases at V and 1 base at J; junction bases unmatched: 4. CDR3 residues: CASSRGTSGRTDTQYF. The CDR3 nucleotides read TGTGCCAGCAGCCGCGGGACTAGCGGACGCACAGATACGCAGTATTTT.

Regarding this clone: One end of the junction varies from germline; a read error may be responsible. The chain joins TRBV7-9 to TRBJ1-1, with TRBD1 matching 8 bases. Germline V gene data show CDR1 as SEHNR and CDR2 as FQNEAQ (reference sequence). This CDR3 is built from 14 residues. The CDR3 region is CSSSSQGGNTEAFF. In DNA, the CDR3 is TGTTCCAGCAGCTCACAGGGGGGGAACACTGAAGCTTTCTTT.

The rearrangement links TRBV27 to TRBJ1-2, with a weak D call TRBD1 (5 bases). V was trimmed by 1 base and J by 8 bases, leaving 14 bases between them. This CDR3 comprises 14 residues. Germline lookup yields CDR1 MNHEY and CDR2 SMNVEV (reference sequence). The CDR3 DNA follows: TGTGCCAGCAGTTTATATATAGGGGATCGAGGCTACACCTTC. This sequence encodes CASSLYIGDRGYTF.

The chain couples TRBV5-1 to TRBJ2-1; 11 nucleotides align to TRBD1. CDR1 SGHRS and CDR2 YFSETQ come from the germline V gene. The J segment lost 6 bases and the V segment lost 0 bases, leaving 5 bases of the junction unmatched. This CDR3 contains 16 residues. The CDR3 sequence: CASSLDGTGGVNEQFF. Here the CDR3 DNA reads TGCGCCAGCAGCTTGGACGGGACAGGGGGTGTCAATGAGCAGTTCTTC.

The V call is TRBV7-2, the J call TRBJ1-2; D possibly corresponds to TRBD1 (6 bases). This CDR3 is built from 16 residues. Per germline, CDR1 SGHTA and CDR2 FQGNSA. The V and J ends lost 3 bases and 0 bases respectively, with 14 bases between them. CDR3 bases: TGTGCCAGCAGCTTTCGACGAGGGGGTCCTAACTATGGCTACACCTTC. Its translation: CASSFRRGGPNYGYTF.

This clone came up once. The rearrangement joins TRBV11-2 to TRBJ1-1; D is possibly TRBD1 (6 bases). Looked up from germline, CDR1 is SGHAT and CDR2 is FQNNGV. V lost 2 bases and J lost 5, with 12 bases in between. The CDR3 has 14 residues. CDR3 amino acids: CASSLSGGQTEAFF. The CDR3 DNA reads TGTGCCAGCAGCTTAAGCGGGGGGCAAACTGAAGCTTTCTTT.

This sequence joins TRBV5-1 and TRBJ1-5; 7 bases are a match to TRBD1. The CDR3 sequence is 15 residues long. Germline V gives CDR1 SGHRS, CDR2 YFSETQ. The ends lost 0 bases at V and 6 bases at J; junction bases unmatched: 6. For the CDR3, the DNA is TGCGCCAGCAGCTTGGGGGGACAGACGGGTCAGCCCCAGCATTTT. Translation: CASSLGGQTGQPQHF. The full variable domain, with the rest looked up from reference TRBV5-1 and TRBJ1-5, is KAGVTQTPRYLIKTRGQQVTLSCSPISGHRSVSWYQQTPGQGLQFLFEYFSETQRNKGNFPGRFSGRQFSNSRSEMNVSTLELGDSALYLCASSLGGQTGQPQHFGDGTRLSIL.

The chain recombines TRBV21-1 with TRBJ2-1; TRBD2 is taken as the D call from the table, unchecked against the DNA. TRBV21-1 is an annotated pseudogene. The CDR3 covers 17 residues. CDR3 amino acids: CASSRASGSRSYNEQFF. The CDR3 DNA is TGTGCCAGCAGCCGGGCTAGCGGGTCCCGCTCCTACAATGAGCAGTTCTTC.

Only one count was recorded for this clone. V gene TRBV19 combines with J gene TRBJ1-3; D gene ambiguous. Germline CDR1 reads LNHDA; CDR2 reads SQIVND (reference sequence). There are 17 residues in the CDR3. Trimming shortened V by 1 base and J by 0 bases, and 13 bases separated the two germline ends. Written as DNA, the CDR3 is TGTGCCAGTAGTATAGGGGCGGAGGGCTACTCTGGAAACACCATATATTTT. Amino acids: CASSIGAEGYSGNTIYF.

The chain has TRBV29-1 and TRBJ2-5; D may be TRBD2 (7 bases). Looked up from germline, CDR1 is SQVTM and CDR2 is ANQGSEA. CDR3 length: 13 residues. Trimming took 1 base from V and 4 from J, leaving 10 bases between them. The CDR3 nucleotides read TGCAGCGTTGAAGCCGGGGGGCGAGAGACCCAGTACTTC. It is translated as CSVEAGGRETQYF.

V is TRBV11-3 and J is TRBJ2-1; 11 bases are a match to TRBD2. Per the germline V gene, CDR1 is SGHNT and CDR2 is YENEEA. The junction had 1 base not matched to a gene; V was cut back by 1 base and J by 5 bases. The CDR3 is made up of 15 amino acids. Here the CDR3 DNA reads TGTGCCAGCAGCTTAGTAGCGGGAGGGAACAATGAGCAGTTCTTC. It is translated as CASSLVAGGNNEQFF.

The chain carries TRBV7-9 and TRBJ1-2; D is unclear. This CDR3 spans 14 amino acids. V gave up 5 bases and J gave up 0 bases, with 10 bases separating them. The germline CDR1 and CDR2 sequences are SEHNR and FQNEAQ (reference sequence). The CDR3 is CASSPWGANYGYTF. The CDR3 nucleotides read TGTGCCAGCAGCCCCTGGGGAGCTAACTATGGCTACACCTTC.

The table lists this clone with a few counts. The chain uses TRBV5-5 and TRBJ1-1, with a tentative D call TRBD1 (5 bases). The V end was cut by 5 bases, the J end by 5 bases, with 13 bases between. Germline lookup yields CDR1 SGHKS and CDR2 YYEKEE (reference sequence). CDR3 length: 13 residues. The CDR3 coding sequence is TGTGCCAGCAGTCTGGACACGGCAACTGAAGCTTTCTTT. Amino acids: CASSLDTATEAFF.

Here the CDR3 DNA reads TGTGCCAGTAGGCCGGGACAGGGGGACTCTGAAGCTTTCTTT. Its protein is CASRPGQGDSEAFF. V gene TRBV19 combines with J gene TRBJ1-1, with 11 bases fitting TRBD1. Per the germline V gene, CDR1 is LNHDA and CDR2 is SQIVND (reference sequence). The CDR3 contains 14 residues. J lost 6 bases, V lost 6 bases, and 6 bases had no gene match.

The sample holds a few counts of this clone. CDR3 protein: CASSWTSGSSYNEQFF. For the CDR3, the DNA is TGTGCCAGCAGTTGGACTAGCGGGAGCTCCTACAATGAGCAGTTCTTC. This chain uses TRBV27 with TRBJ2-1; 13 bases are a match to TRBD2. CDR1 and CDR2 from the germline V gene are MNHEY and SMNVEV (reference sequence). This CDR3 contains 16 residues. The ends lost 4 bases at V and 0 bases at J; junction bases unmatched: 0.

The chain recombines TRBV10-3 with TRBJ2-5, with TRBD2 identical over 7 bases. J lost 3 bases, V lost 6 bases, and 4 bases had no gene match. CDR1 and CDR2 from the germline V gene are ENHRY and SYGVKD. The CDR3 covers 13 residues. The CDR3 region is CAIRGTTEETQYF. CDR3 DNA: TGTGCCATCAGGGGGACTACCGAAGAGACCCAGTACTTC.

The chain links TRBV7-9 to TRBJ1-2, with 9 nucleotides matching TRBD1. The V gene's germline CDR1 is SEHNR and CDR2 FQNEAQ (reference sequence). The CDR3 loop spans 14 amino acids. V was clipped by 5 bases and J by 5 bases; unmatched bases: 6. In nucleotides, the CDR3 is TGTGCCAGCAGCGACCGGGACAGGGTTTATGGCTACACCTTC. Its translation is CASSDRDRVYGYTF.

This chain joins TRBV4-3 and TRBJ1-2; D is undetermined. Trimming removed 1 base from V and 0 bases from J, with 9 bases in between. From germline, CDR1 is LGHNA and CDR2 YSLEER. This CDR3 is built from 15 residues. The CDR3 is CASSQAPGANYGYTF. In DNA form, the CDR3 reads TGCGCCAGCAGCCAAGCCCCCGGAGCTAACTATGGCTACACCTTC.

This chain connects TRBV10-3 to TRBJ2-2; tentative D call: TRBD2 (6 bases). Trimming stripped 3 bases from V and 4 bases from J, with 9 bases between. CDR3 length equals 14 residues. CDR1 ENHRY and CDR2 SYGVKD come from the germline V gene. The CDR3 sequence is CAISDPGLTGELFF. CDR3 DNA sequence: TGTGCCATCAGTGACCCGGGACTCACCGGGGAGCTGTTTTTT.

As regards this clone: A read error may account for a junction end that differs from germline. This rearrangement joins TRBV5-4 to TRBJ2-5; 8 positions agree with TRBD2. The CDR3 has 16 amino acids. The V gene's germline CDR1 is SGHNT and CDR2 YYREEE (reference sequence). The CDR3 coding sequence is TGTGCCAGCAGCTTCTTTGGACGGGGGGGGCAAGAGGCCCAGTACTTC. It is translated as CASSFFGRGGQEAQYF. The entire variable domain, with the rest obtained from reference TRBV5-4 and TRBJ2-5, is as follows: ETGVTQSPTHLIKTRGQQVTLRCSSQSGHNTVSWYQQALGQGPQFIFQYYREEENGRGNFPPRFSGLQFPNYSSELNVNALELDDSALYLCASSFFGRGGQEAQYFGPGTRLLVL.

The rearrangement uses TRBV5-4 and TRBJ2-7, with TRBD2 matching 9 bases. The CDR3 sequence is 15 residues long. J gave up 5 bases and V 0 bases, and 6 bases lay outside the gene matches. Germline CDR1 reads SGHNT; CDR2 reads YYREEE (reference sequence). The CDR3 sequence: CASSLGGGRADEQYF. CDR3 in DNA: TGTGCCAGCAGCTTGGGGGGCGGGAGGGCCGACGAGCAGTACTTC.